This is a list of T cell receptor beta chains from one sample in a study of metastatic and nonmetastatic thyroid tumors. Using MiXCR, TCRdb re-called clones from the PCR reads. The sample shows over 9,000 clones, more than 25% of them seen only once. The sample comprised tumor tissue. Receptors were obtained from a female donor with papillary thyroid cancer or a benign thyroid nodule (not recorded which). Some clones in this sample may be carry-over from other donors' samples. Each CDR3 is given with its conserved first and last residue. D genes are given only for firm matches. Some rows have no size entry. The others give once, few or many, or a class for an expanded clone.

>TRBV30|TRBJ1-5|.|many|14
TGTGCCTGGAGTCGGGGAATTAGCAATCAGCCCCAGCATTTT
CAWSRGISNQPQHF
>TRBV3-1|TRBJ2-7|.|many|12
TGTGCCAGCAGCCAATCACAGTACGAGCAGTACTTC
CASSQSQYEQYF
>TRBV11-2|TRBJ2-1|TRBD2|.|15
TGTGCCAGCAGCTTTGGAAGCGGGGGGGCCGGTGAGCAGTTCTTC
CASSFGSGGAGEQFF
>TRBV6-2/TRBV6-3|TRBJ1-2|.|few|15
TGTGCCAGCAGTTCAACTACACAGAATATCTATGGCTACACCTTC
CASSSTTQNIYGYTF
>TRBV6-2/TRBV6-3|TRBJ1-5|.|.|15
TGTGCCAGCAGACGCAGCCGGGGAGGAAATCAGCCCCAGCATTTT
CASRRSRGGNQPQHF
>TRBV19|TRBJ1-5|TRBD1|few|14
TGTGCCAGTAACCGGGACAGGGGGACTCAGCCCCAGCATTTT
CASNRDRGTQPQHF
>TRBV6-2/TRBV6-3|TRBJ1-3|.|.|16
TGTGCCAGCAGACTACAGTACCAGGCGACTGGAAACACCATATATTTT
CASRLQYQATGNTIYF
>TRBV7-8|TRBJ1-5|.|many|20
TGTGCCAGCCTTCGAGAAACGGTAAGGGGACTCACTAACGGCAATCAGCCCCAGCATTTT
CASLRETVRGLTNGNQPQHF
>TRBV13|TRBJ2-1|.|medium-sized|14
TGTGCCAGCAGACAGGCGGGGCCCAGGGGGGAGCAGTTCTTC
CASRQAGPRGEQFF
>TRBV7-6|TRBJ2-7|TRBD1|.|16
TGTGCCAGCAGCTTAGAAGTAGGACAGGGCTCCTACGAGCAGTACTTC
CASSLEVGQGSYEQYF
>TRBV11-2|TRBJ2-1|.|.|16
TGTGCCAGCAGCCCCGTGTCAGATAAGGGTCGCAATGAGCAGTTCTTC
CASSPVSDKGRNEQFF
>TRBV27|TRBJ2-7|.|.|13
TGTGCCAGCAGTAGACAGGCGGGACGGGAGCAGTACTTC
CASSRQAGREQYF
>TRBV3-1|TRBJ1-5|.|many|12
TGTGCCAGCAGCCAAGGATTTCAGCCCCAGCATTTT
CASSQGFQPQHF
>TRBV4-2|TRBJ1-1|.|.|14
TGTGCCAGCAGCCATGTGCAGGGAAACACTGAAGCTTTCTTT
CASSHVQGNTEAFF